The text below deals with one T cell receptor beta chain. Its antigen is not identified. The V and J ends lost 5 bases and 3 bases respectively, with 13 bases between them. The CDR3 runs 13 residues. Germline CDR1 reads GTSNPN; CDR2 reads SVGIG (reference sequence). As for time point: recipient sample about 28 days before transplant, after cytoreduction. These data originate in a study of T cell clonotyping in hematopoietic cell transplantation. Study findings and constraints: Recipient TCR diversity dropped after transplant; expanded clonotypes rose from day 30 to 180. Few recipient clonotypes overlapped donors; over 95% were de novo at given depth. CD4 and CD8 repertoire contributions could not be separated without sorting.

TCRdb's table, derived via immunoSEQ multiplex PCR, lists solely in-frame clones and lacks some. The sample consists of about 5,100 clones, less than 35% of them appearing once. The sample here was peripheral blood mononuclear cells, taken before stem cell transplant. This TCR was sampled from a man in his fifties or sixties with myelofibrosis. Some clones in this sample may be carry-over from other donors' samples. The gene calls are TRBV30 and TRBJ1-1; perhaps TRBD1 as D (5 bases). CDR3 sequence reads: CAWGRQLHTEAFF. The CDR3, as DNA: TGTGCCTGGGGACGACAGTTGCACACTGAAGCTTTCTTT. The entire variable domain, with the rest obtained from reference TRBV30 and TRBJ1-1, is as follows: SQTIHQWPATLVQPVGSPLSLECTVEGTSNPNLYWYRQAAGRGLQLLFYSVGIGQISSEVPQNLSASRPQDRQFILSSKKLLLSDSGFYLCAWGRQLHTEAFFGQGTRLTVV.